The 4 T cell receptor beta chains below all came from one sample that was sequenced in a study of T-cell memory formation after mild COVID-19 (TCRdb year 2021). The library was obtained by 5' RACE. Sequencing was performed on an Illumina NovaSeq 6000. TCRdb reanalyzed the raw reads on its own, using fastp at Q25 for trimming and MiXCR for clone calling, and kept in-frame beta chains. Each CDR3 protein gets just one entry, which takes the most common genes and DNA from the rows behind it. The sample data list about 200,000 distinct CDR3 sequences, and 9% to 10% of these were observed just once. Of the sample, around 3.3% is held by the ten largest clones. Sequencing input: PBMCs or a T cell subset sorted from them (not recorded which). Receptor source: a man aged 18 to 29 who had mild COVID-19 (a few samples of this study predate the infection). The sample titles of this study are shuffled in the database, so cell type and time point are left out; the donor was told from shared clones.

This clonotype turned up a few times. CDR3 sequence: CSVDQGRITGNTIYF. In DNA form, the CDR3 reads TGCAGCGTTGACCAGGGCAGGATCACTGGAAACACCATATATTTT. The V and J genes are TRBV29-1 and TRBJ1-3; D might be TRBD1 (5 bases). The CDR3 is made up of 15 amino acids. CDR1 is SQVTM and CDR2 is ANQGSEA in the germline V gene. V was pared by 3 bases and J by 2 bases, with 14 bases between. The full variable domain, rest sourced from reference TRBV29-1 and TRBJ1-3, is SAVISQKPSRDICQRGTSLTIQCQVDSQVTMMFWYRQQPGQSLTLIATANQGSEATYESGFVIDKFPISRPNLTFSTLTVSNMSPEDSSIYLCSVDQGRITGNTIYFGEGSWLTVV.

This clonotype showed up just a few times. The chain has TRBV7-2 and TRBJ1-6; D is uncertain. The CDR3 runs 13 residues. Trimming stripped 0 bases from V and 11 bases from J, with 8 bases between. CDR1 and CDR2 (germline): SGHTA, FQGNSA. Written as DNA, the CDR3 is TGTGCCAGCAGCTTAGCGTCCCAGGCACCCCTCCACTTT. Amino acids: CASSLASQAPLHF.

This clonotype has more than one count but fewer than ten. CDR3 DNA: TGTGCCAGCAGCCAAGATTTGCGAAGCTCTGGAAACACCATATATTTT. It codes for CASSQDLRSSGNTIYF. This chain links TRBV14 with TRBJ1-3; D not resolved. This CDR3 spans 16 amino acids. Deletions cut 0 bases from V and 0 bases from J, with 9 bases between. Germline V lookup: CDR1 SGHDN, CDR2 FVKESK.

This clonotype came up many times. V gene TRBV6-6 combines with J gene TRBJ1-1; D remains unclear. CDR1 and CDR2 from the germline V gene are MNHNY and SVGAGI (reference sequence). Deletions cut 0 bases from V and 6 bases from J, with 11 bases between. The CDR3 sequence is 14 residues long. CDR3 sequence (DNA): TGTGCCAGCAGTTACTCTTTTTTGACACCTGAAGCTTTCTTT. Translated, it gives CASSYSFLTPEAFF.